This T cell receptor beta chain comes out of a study of technical replicates of blood from several donors. Some clones are missing from TCRdb's copy, which holds only in-frame ones; the method was immunoSEQ multiplex PCR. The sample holds 55,000 to 60,000 clones; about 94% are singletons and the top ten take about 4%. CDR3 size: 15 residues. From germline, CDR1 is SNHLY and CDR2 FYNNEI. V was pared by 3 bases and J by 4 bases, with 8 bases of the junction left unmatched. This clonotype was obtained from a human donor in good health. Some clones in this sample may be carry-over from other donors' samples. The rearrangement uses TRBV2 and TRBJ2-5; TRBD1 aligns across 7 bases. Sequencing input: PBMCs. The CDR3 region is CASSERGQRRETQYF. DNA of the CDR3: TGTGCCAGCAGTGAGAGGGGACAGAGAAGAGAGACCCAGTACTTC.